This entry is about one T cell receptor (beta chain). As handled by the study authors: Reference gene primer amplification in the assay estimated nucleated cell counts. Generated by immunoSEQ multiplex PCR, the TCRdb table keeps only in-frame clones and is missing some. V, J and clone size are those of that table, while D and trimming were read from the DNA. The sample contains roughly 59,000 clones, about 72% of which appear only once. CDR1 and CDR2 from the germline V gene are GTSNPN and SVGIG (reference sequence). Trimming pared 3 bases from V and 6 bases from J, leaving 18 bases between. This CDR3 comprises 14 residues. This entry is derived from a study of blood T cell repertoires in COVID-19.

Sequenced: peripheral blood. The V call is TRBV30, the J call TRBJ2-7; D possibly corresponds to TRBD2 (6 bases). This clonotype originated in an elderly man with acute or convalescent COVID-19. CDR3 in DNA: TGTGCCTGGAGGTGGGGGAAAAGGGACTCCGAGCAGTACTTC. Residues: CAWRWGKRDSEQYF.